The entry below describes one TCR beta chain. This clonotype was detected many times. The clone's antigen remains unknown. Base-call qualities are not available, and no considerably larger clone is one nucleotide away. Based on the germline V gene (reference sequence), the CDR1 and CDR2 sequences are DFQATT and SNEGSKA. Reading from cysteine to phenylalanine, the CDR3 counts 13 amino acids. Only CDR3 DNA is held: 39 bases, read in frame from base 1. Compared with germline, V lacks 6 bases and J lacks 3 bases; bases without a gene match: 7. The sample originates from a study of T cells in Graves' hyperthyroidism and ophthalmopathy (dated by TCRdb to about 2019). Background for the entire study: Peripheral blood samples were taken at initial diagnosis, before any treatment was given. TCR Vbeta CDR3 sequencing of 135 peripheral blood samples (over 40 ophthalmopathy, 75 hyperthyroidism and some 17 progressor patients) is reported in the paper. After sampling, hyperthyroidism patients received methimazole starting at 30 mg daily, and ophthalmopathy patients received high-dose intravenous methylprednisolone. Thyroid tissue and blood T-cell repertoires from six Graves' hyperthyroidism patients were also compared in the study. The 75 to 100 discovery patients were randomly split 7:3 into training and test sets. An independent validation cohort of under 20 hyperthyroidism patients and approximately 17 patients who later progressed to ophthalmopathy tested prospective prediction of ophthalmopathy. To identify TCR V-J signatures that set the groups apart, the researchers used a discovery cohort of roughly 100 patients, made up of under 45 with Graves' ophthalmopathy and some 56 with stable Graves' hyperthyroidism.

TCR beta CDR3 regions were amplified from RNA transcripts. For the first round of RT-PCR on the TCR CDR3, the HTBI primer set was used together with the Qiagen OneStep RT-PCR kit. Libraries were constructed in a second round of multiplex PCR, after which size selection and purification were performed. Libraries were sequenced paired-end with 100 bp reads on an Illumina HiSeq2000. In the source study's methods: Raw data were processed with SOAPnuke, discarding reads with adapters, uncalled bases, mean Phred below 15, or no exact constant-primer or identifier match. High-quality paired reads were merged with COPE v1.2.5, and unique nucleotide sequences were defined as clonotypes. Clonotypes were aligned to IMGT TRBV, TRBD and TRBJ reference segments using MiTCR v1.1. The analysis was restricted to V-J combinations with a frequency above 0.0001, which together covered 99.2% of the repertoires. The TCS score was defined as F50 (clonal expansion) divided by E x V (chaos), with BLOSUM62-based TCRdist calculated between CDR3 peptides within each V-J. Welch's t-statistics and random forest reduced around 510 V-J features to 13, which were used in a naive Bayes classifier (R e1071). The similarity between thyroid and blood repertoires was quantified using the Morisita-Horn index. TCRdb handled the public reads itself, with Q25 trimming in fastp and clone calling in MiXCR, and kept productive beta chains. Rows matching on CDR3 protein sequence are summarized as one entry with the most common DNA and genes. None of the V and J calls come from the authors' own analysis; TCRdb made them. For this sample there are 700,000 to 950,000 distinct CDR3 sequences; under 45% appear just once. The ten most abundant clones make up roughly 31% of the sample.

The full study reports these points: In validation, progression to ophthalmopathy was predicted by the model with almost 71% sensitivity and 72.22% specificity, a median of approximately 6.5 months before onset. Most expanded thyroid clonotypes (frequency above 0.001) were also detected in blood, a finding suggesting that blood repertoires may reflect thyroid immune responses. In cross-validation, a model built on a 13 V-J signature told ophthalmopathy apart from stable hyperthyroidism with less than 90% sensitivity and around 81% specificity, and in testing the same model reached 80%/75%. No statistical method was used to fix the sample size in advance, and group allocation was not hidden from the investigators.

A patient counted as having stable Graves' hyperthyroidism if no progression to ophthalmopathy occurred over 18 months of follow-up. Hyperthyroidism patients were newly diagnosed, with disease duration under 2 months, and aged 18 to 65 years. Patients with uncontrolled infections, other autoimmune diseases, pregnancy or lactation were excluded. Diagnoses were established on the basis of clinical symptoms, serum thyroxine and TRAb, thyroid ultrasound, and orbital computed tomography. PBMCs were isolated from about 10 ml of fresh peripheral blood by Ficoll-Paque density gradient centrifugation. Total RNA was extracted using Trizol reagent, and RNA quality was assessed on an Agilent 2100 Bioanalyzer.

Sequencing used blood. The clonotype was recovered from a woman between 35 and 50 years old with Graves' hyperthyroidism. This chain joins TRBV20-1 to TRBJ2-5, and 7 bases in between align with TRBD2. The DNA sequence is as follows: TGCAGTGCCCGACGGCTAGCGGAAGAGACCCAGTACTTC. This sequence encodes CSARRLAEETQYF.